This T cell receptor (beta chain) was identified in a study of T-cell reconstitution after alpha-beta-depleted transplantation in children. A few counts support this clonotype. Germline CDR1 is KGHDR and CDR2 is SFDVKD. The junction had 3 bases not matched to a gene; V was cut back by 3 bases and J by 2 bases. The CDR3 contains 16 residues. A library of TCRbeta sequences, prepared with unique molecular identifiers, was generated. MiXCR, applied by TCRdb to the PCR reads, yields one record per CDR3 protein. This table has a few hundred thousand distinct CDR3 sequences, approximately 16% appearing once.

This clonotype originated in a human donor who donated a stem cell graft to a child with acute lymphoblastic leukemia. The material was PBMCs from the stem cell graft donor, obtained from the stem cell graft. The chain carries TRBV24-1 and TRBJ2-2; 9 nucleotides match TRBD2. Here the CDR3 reads CATSDRTSDNTGELFF. CDR3 DNA sequence: TGTGCCACCAGTGATCGGACTAGCGATAACACCGGGGAGCTGTTTTTT.